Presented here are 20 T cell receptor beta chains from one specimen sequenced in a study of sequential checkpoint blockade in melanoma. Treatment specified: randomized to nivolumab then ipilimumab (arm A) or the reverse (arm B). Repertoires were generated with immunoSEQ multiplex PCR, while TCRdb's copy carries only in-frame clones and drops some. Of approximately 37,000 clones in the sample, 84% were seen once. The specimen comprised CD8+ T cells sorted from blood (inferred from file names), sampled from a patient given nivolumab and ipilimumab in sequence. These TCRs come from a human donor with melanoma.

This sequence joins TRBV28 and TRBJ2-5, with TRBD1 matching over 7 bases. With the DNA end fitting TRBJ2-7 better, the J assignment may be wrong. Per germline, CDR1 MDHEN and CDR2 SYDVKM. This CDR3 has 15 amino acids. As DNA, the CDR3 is TGTGCCAGCAGTCCTCACAGGGGTTCTTTCAACGAGCAGTACTTC. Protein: CASSPHRGSFNEQYF.

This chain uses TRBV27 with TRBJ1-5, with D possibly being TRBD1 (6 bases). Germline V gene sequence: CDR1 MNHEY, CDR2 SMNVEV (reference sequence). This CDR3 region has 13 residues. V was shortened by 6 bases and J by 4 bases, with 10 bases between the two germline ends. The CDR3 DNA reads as TGTGCCAGCAGCAGGGGCGAGAATCAGCCCCAGCATTTT. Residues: CASSRGENQPQHF.

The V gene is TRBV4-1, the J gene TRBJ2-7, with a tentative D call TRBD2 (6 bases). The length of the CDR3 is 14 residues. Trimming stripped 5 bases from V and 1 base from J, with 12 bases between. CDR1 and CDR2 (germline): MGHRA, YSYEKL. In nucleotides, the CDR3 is TGCGCCAGCAGCTACCTACGGGGGTCCTACGAGCAGTACTTC. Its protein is CASSYLRGSYEQYF.

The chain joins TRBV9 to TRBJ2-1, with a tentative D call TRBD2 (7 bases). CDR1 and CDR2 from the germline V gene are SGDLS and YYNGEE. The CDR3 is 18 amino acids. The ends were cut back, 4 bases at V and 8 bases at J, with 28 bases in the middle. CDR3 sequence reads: CASSTKRGEGGRLDEQFF. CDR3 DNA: TGTGCCAGCAGCACCAAGAGGGGGGAGGGGGGAAGGCTCGATGAGCAGTTCTTC.

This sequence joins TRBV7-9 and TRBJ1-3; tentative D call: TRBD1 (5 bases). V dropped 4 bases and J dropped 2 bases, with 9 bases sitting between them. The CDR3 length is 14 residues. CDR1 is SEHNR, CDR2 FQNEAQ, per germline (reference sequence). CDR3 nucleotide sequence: TGTGCCAGCAGCTACGGGGGGGCTGGAAACACCATATATTTT. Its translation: CASSYGGAGNTIYF.

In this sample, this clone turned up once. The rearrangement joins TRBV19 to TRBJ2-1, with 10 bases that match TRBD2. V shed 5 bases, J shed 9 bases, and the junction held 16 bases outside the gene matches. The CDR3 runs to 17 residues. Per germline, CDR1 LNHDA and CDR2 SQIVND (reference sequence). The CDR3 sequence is CASSEREGVIFNAEQFF. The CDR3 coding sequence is TGTGCCAGTAGTGAGCGGGAGGGCGTAATATTTAATGCTGAGCAGTTCTTC.

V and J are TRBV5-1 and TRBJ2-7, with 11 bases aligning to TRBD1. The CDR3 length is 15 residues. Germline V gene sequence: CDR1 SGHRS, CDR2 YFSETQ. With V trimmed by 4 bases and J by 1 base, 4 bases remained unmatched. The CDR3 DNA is TGCGCCAGCAGCCTGGGGACAGGGGGTTCCTACGAGCAGTACTTC. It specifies CASSLGTGGSYEQYF.

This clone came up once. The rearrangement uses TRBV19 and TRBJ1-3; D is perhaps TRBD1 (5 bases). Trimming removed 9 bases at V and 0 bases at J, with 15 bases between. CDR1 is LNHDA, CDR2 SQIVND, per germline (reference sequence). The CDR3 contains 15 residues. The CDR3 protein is CASRNSGDSGNTIYF. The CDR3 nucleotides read TGTGCCAGCAGAAATTCGGGGGACTCTGGAAACACCATATATTTT.

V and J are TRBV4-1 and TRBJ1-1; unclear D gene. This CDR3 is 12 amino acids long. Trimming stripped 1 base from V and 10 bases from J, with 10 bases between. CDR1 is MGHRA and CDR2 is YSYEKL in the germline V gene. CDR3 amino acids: CASSQGGERAFF. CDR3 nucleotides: TGCGCCAGCAGCCAAGGTGGGGAGAGAGCTTTCTTT.

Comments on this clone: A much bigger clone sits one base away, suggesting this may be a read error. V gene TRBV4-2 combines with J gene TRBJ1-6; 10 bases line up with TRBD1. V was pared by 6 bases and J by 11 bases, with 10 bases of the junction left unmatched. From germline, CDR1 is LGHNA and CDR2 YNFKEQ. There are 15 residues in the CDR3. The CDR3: CASSTGTGEFPPLHF. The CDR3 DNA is TGTGCCAGCAGTACCGGGACAGGGGAGTTTCCACCCCTCCACTTT.

CDR3 region: CASSHEGANEQFF. The CDR3 nucleotides read TGCGCCAGCAGCCACGAGGGAGCTAATGAGCAGTTCTTC. The V call is TRBV4-1, the J call TRBJ2-1; weak D call: TRBD2 (5 bases). Germline V CDR1 and CDR2: MGHRA, YSYEKL. The CDR3 has 13 amino acids. Trimming pared 3 bases from V and 7 bases from J, leaving 10 bases between.

DNA for the CDR3: TGCGCCAGCAGCCAAGACAGGGGGCCAGGGGGCTACACCTTC. It yields the protein CASSQDRGPGGYTF. The chain couples TRBV4-1 to TRBJ1-2; 8 bases are a match to TRBD1. The germline CDR1 and CDR2 sequences are MGHRA and YSYEKL. Trimming cost V 0 bases and J 8 bases; bases outside gene matches: 5. The CDR3 has 14 amino acids.

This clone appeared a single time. Here the CDR3 reads CASSLSGGVYRYTF. CDR3 nucleotides: TGTGCCAGCAGTTTATCGGGAGGGGTTTATCGCTACACCTTC. The rearrangement links TRBV27 to TRBJ1-2; D may be TRBD1 (5 bases). Germline CDR1 and CDR2: MNHEY and SMNVEV (reference sequence). The CDR3 consists of 14 residues. The germline V and J ends were trimmed by 0 bases and 9 bases, with 14 bases remaining between them.

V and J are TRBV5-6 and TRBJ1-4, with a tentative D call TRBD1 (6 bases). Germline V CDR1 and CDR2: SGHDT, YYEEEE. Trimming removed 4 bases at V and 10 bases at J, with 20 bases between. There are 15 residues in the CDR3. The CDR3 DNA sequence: TGTGCCAGCAGCGGTCACAGGGAAGGTTTTGGAAAACTGTTTTTT. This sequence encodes CASSGHREGFGKLFF. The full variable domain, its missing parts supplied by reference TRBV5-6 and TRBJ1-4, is DAGVTQSPTHLIKTRGQQVTLRCSPKSGHDTVSWYQQALGQGPQFIFQYYEEEERQRGNFPDRFSGHQFPNYSSELNVNALLLGDSALYLCASSGHREGFGKLFFGSGTQLSVL.

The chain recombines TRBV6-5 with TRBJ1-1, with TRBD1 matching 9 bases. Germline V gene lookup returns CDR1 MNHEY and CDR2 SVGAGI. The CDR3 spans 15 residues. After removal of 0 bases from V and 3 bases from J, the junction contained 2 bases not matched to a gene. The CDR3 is CASSYSRTGDTEAFF. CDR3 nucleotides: TGTGCCAGCAGTTACTCGAGGACAGGGGACACTGAAGCTTTCTTT.

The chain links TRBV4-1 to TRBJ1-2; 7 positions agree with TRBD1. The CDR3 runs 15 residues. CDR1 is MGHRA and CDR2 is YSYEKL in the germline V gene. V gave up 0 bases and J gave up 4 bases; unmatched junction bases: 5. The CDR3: CASSQDIRDSYGYTF. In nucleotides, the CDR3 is TGCGCCAGCAGCCAAGACATCAGGGACAGCTATGGCTACACCTTC.

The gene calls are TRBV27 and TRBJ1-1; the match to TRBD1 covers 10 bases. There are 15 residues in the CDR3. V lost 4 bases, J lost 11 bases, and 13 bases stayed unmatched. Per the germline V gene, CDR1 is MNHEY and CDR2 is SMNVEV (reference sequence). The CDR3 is CASSSPGQGTLWAFF. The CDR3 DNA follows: TGTGCCAGCAGTTCTCCGGGACAGGGGACCCTTTGGGCTTTCTTT.

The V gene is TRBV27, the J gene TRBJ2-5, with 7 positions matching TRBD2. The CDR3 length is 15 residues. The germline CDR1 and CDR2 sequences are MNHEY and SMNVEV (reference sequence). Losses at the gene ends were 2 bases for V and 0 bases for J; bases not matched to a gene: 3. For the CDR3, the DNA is TGTGCCAGCAGTTTAAGGACTAGAAACCAAGAGACCCAGTACTTC. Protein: CASSLRTRNQETQYF.

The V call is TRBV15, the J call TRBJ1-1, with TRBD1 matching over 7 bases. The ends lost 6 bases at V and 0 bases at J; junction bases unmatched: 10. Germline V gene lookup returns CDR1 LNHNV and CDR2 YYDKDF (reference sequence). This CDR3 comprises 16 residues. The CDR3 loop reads CATSTSEGALNTEAFF. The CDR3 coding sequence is TGTGCCACCAGTACGTCCGAGGGGGCGCTGAACACTGAAGCTTTCTTT.

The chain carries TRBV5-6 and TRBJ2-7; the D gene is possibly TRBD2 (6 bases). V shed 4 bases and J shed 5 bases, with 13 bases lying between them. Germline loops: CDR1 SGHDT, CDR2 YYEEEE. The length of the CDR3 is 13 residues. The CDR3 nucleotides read TGTGCCAGCAGCCCCGCGGGGTTCCACGAGCAGTACTTC. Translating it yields CASSPAGFHEQYF.